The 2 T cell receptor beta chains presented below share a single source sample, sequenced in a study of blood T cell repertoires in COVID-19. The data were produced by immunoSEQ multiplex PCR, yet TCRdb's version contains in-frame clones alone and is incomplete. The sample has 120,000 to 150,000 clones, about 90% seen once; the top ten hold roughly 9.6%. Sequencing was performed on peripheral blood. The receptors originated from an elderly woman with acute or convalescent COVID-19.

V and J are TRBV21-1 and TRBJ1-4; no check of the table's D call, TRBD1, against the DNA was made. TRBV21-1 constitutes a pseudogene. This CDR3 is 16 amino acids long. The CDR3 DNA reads TGTGCCAGCAGCAAACCCTCGGAGAAGGGGAATGAAAAACTGTTTTTT. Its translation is CASSKPSEKGNEKLFF.

For the CDR3, the DNA is TGTGCCAGCAGTTTTTATTCCGGGACAGCGAGTGAGCAGTTCTTC. Its protein product is CASSFYSGTASEQFF. This rearrangement joins TRBV2 to TRBJ2-1; 7 nucleotides match TRBD1. Trimming cost V 5 bases and J 9 bases; bases outside gene matches: 13. From germline, CDR1 is SNHLY and CDR2 FYNNEI. This CDR3 comprises 15 residues.